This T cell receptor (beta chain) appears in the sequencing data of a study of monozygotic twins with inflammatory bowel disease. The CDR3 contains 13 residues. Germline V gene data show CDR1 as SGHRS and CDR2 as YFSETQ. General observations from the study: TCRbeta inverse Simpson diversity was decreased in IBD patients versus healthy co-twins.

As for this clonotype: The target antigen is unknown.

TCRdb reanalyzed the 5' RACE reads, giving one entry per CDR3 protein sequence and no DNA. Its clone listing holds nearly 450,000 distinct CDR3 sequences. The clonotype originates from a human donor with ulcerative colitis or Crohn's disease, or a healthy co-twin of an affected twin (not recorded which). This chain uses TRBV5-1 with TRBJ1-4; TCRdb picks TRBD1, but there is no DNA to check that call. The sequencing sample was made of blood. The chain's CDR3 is CASSGGGNEKLFF.